This TCR beta chain is drawn from a study of blood T cells in healthy people across ages. It was with a sample-barcoded 5' primer and a J-beta primer mix that a second PCR of roughly 7 to 11 cycles was run. TCRdb called the 5' RACE reads again in MiXCR, with one record for every CDR3 protein. The table lists some 890,000 distinct CDR3 sequences, just under 30% of them singletons. Germline assignment: CDR1 SGHRS and CDR2 YFSETQ. The CDR3 sequence is 13 residues long. With 5 bases removed from V and 4 bases from J, the gap between germline ends came to 12 bases. Findings and limits, study-wide: Older individuals had lower TCR beta diversity per million T cells (the decline was roughly linear). No one knew whether donors had CMV, which possibly confounded expanded clonotype changes.

This clonotype appeared many times. Its antigen is as yet unknown. This sample was also put to use in a study of T cells of mothers and their children. That source notes: Donors were three healthy Caucasian mothers and their six children.

The source of this sequence is a woman in her thirties or forties in good health. The material sequenced was blood. V is TRBV5-1 and J is TRBJ1-2; D gene uncertain. The CDR3 nucleotides read TGCGCCAGCAGGGTCACAACAGTCTATGGCTACACCTTC. The encoded protein is CASRVTTVYGYTF.